Presented here are 5 T cell receptor beta chains from one specimen sequenced in a study of regulatory T cells. Regarding the study as a whole: In CD3G-deficient patients, conventional CD4+ T cells were enriched for hydrophobic CDR3 residues at positions 6 and 7.

The primer mix had 52 TRBV and 13 TRBJ primers. Assay: immunoSEQ multiplex PCR; the TCRdb copy retains only in-frame clones and omits some. The table lists 30,000 to 40,000 clones, approximately 93% of them singletons. No antigens are known for them. The sample comprised conventional CD4+ T cells sorted from blood. These receptors were taken from a child under 10 years old with CD3G deficiency.

The gene calls are TRBV5-1 and TRBJ1-1; 9 bases map to TRBD1. The CDR3 runs 15 residues. J was trimmed by 6 bases and V by 4 bases; bases with no gene match: 10. The germline gives CDR1 SGHRS, CDR2 YFSETQ. The CDR3 DNA is TGCGCCAGCAGCCTGGGGACAGGGTCAACGGCTGAAGCTTTCTTT. It specifies CASSLGTGSTAEAFF.

This chain uses TRBV28 with TRBJ2-1, with 9 positions matching TRBD2. The CDR3 totals 15 residues. V shed 6 bases and J 2 bases; nucleotides not matched to a gene: 5. CDR1 and CDR2 (germline): MDHEN, SYDVKM. CDR3: CASSAAGGPYNEQFF. In DNA, the CDR3 is TGTGCCAGCAGCGCAGCGGGAGGTCCCTACAATGAGCAGTTCTTC.

The chain links TRBV28 to TRBJ1-2, with a possible D match to TRBD1 (5 bases). Germline CDR1 MDHEN, CDR2 SYDVKM. V was pared by 8 bases and J by 8 bases, with 15 bases between. CDR3 length: 12 residues. CDR3: CASWGTTAGYTF. CDR3 sequence (DNA): TGTGCCAGCTGGGGGACCACGGCGGGCTACACCTTC.

The chain carries TRBV10-2 and TRBJ2-7, with TRBD2 matching 9 bases. The germline gives CDR1 WSHSY, CDR2 SAAADI. V shed 3 bases and J 3 bases; nucleotides not matched to a gene: 3. This CDR3 comprises 14 residues. CDR3: CASSEGLAYYEQYF. The CDR3 coding sequence is TGCGCCAGCAGTGAAGGACTAGCGTACTACGAGCAGTACTTC.

This chain links TRBV19 with TRBJ2-1; TRBD2 matches 7 bases. Germline CDR1 reads LNHDA; CDR2 reads SQIVND (reference sequence). V lost 5 bases and J lost 5; bases outside the gene matches: 9. This CDR3 has 15 amino acids. This CDR3 is CASSVRASGHNEQFF. In DNA, the CDR3 is TGTGCCAGTAGTGTACGGGCTAGCGGACACAATGAGCAGTTCTTC.